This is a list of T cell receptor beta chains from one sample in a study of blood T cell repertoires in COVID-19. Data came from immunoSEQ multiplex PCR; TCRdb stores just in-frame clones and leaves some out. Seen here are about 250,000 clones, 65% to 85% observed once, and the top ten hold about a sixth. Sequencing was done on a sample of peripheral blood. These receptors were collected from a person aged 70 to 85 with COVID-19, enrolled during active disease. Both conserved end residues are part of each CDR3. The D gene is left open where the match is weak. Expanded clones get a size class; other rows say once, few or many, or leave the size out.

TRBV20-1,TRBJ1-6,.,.,CSANSLHF,TGCAGTGCCAACTCCCTCCACTTT
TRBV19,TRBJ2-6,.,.,CASSIDASSTGANVLTF,TGTGCCAGTAGTATAGATGCCAGTTCCACTGGGGCCAACGTCCTGACTTTC
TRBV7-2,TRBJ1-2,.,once,CASSLTGVDGYTF,TGTGCCAGCAGCTTAACGGGAGTCGATGGCTACACCTTC
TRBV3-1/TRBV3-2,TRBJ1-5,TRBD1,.,CASSSRQGGSQPQHF,TGTGCCAGCAGCTCTCGACAGGGGGGGTCTCAGCCCCAGCATTTT
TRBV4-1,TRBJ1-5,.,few,CASSLQGPSNQPQHF,TGCGCCAGCAGCCTGCAGGGGCCGAGCAATCAGCCCCAGCATTTT
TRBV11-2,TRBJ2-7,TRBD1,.,CASSLRYSGTGAYEQYF,TGTGCCAGCAGCTTAAGATACTCCGGGACAGGGGCCTACGAGCAGTACTTC
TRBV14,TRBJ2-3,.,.,CASSHRGTDTQYF,TGTGCCAGCAGCCACCGAGGGACAGATACGCAGTATTTT
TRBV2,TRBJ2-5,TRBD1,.,CASSDVRTGFVETQYF,TGTGCCAGCAGTGACGTTAGGACAGGGTTTGTCGAGACCCAGTACTTC
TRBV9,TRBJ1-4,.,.,CARSGCFSFF,TGTGCCAGATCAGGGTGTTTTTCGTTTTTT
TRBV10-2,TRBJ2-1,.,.,CASRLARDNEQFF,TGCGCCAGCAGACTAGCACGGGACAATGAGCAGTTCTTC
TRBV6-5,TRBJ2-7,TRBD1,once,CASSMGTGYEQYF,TGTGCCAGCAGTATGGGGACAGGGTACGAGCAGTACTTC
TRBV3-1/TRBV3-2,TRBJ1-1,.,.,CASSQSPGVVAEAFF,TGTGCCAGCAGCCAAAGCCCAGGGGTTGTTGCTGAAGCTTTCTTT
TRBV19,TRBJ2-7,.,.,CASSQKGVKSYEQYF,TGTGCCAGTAGTCAAAAGGGGGTCAAATCCTACGAGCAGTACTTC
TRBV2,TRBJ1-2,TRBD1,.,CASSSTGGDYGYTF,TGTGCCAGCAGTTCGACAGGGGGGGACTATGGCTACACCTTC
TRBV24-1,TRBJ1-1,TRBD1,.,CATRRGQGMNTEAFF,TGTGCCACCAGGAGGGGGCAAGGTATGAACACTGAAGCTTTCTTT
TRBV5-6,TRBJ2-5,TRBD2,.,CASSPRGAGGLETQYF,TGTGCCAGCAGCCCCCGGGGAGCGGGGGGGCTGGAGACCCAGTACTTC
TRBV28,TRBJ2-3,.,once,CASRGGPGTDTQYF,TGTGCCAGCAGGGGGGGGCCGGGCACAGATACGCAGTATTTT
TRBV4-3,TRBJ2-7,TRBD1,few,CASSQAPTGRYEQYF,TGCGCCAGCAGCCAAGCTCCGACAGGGCGTTACGAGCAGTACTTC
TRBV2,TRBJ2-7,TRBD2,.,CASSLTLAESSYEQYF,TGTGCCAGCAGCTTGACCCTAGCGGAAAGCTCCTACGAGCAGTACTTC
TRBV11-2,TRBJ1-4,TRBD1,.,CASSPTNRGRLLFF,TGTGCCAGCAGCCCAACCAACAGGGGGCGTCTACTGTTTTTT
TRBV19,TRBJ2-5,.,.,CASSIGGSETQYF,TGTGCCAGTAGTATTGGGGGCTCAGAGACCCAGTACTTC
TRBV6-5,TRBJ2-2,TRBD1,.,CASKITGGAGELFF,TGTGCCAGCAAAATTACAGGGGGCGCCGGGGAGCTGTTTTTT
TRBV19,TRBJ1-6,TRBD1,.,CASSRTGTARPSSYNSPLHF,TGTGCCAGTAGTCGAACGGGGACAGCTCGTCCGAGCTCCTATAATTCACCCCTCCACTTT
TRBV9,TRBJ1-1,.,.,CASSVGATLNTEAFF,TGTGCCAGCAGCGTAGGGGCAACCCTGAACACTGAAGCTTTCTTT
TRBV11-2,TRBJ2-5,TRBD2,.,CASSLDPRLAGGHYQETQYF,TGTGCCAGCAGCTTAGACCCCCGACTAGCGGGGGGACACTACCAAGAGACCCAGTACTTC
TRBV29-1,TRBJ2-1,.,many,CSVESPGEQFF,TGCAGCGTTGAATCACCCGGTGAGCAGTTCTTC
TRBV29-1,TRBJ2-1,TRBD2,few,CSVEDRLPTSGSKQFF,TGCAGCGTTGAAGATCGGCTCCCAACTAGCGGATCAAAGCAGTTCTTC
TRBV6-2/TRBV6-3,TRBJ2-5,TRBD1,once,CASSYRPGQEETQYF,TGTGCCAGCAGTTACCGCCCGGGACAGGAAGAGACCCAGTACTTC
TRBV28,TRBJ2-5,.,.,CASSLGRKETQYF,TGTGCCAGCAGTTTGGGGAGAAAAGAGACCCAGTACTTC
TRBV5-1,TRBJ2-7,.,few,CASSIGSAEQYF,TGCGCCAGCAGCATTGGTTCCGCGGAGCAGTACTTC
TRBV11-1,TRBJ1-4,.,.,CASSTYSNEKLFF,TGTGCCAGCAGCACCTACAGTAATGAAAAACTGTTTTTT
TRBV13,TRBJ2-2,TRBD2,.,CASSLGPGLVVTGELFF,TGTGCCAGCAGCTTGGGACCCGGACTAGTAGTCACCGGGGAGCTGTTTTTT
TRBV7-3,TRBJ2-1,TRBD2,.,CASSLLAGGFNEQFF,TGTGCCAGCAGCTTACTTGCGGGAGGCTTCAATGAGCAGTTCTTC
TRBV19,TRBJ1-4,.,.,CASSRVPEKLFF,TGTGCCAGTAGCCGGGTCCCCGAAAAACTGTTTTTT
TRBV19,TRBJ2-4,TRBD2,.,CASSIDREGLAGGIQYF,TGTGCCAGTAGTATAGACCGCGAGGGACTAGCGGGGGGCATTCAGTACTTC
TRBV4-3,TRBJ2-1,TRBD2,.,CASRARVAGSNEQFF,TGCGCCAGCAGGGCTCGGGTAGCGGGATCAAATGAGCAGTTCTTC
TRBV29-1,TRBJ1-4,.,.,CSVGGIADEKLFF,TGCAGCGTTGGGGGGATAGCGGATGAAAAACTGTTTTTT
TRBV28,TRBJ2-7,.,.,CASSSTTLSYEQYF,TGTGCCAGCAGTTCAACTACCCTCAGTTACGAGCAGTACTTC
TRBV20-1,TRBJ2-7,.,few,CSASGKYEQYF,TGCAGTGCTTCAGGGAAGTACGAGCAGTACTTC
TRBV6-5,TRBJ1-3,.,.,CASITGSGNTIYF,TGTGCCAGCATCACAGGGTCTGGAAACACCATATATTTT
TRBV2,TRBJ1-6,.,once,CASSGQGLGSPLHF,TGTGCCAGCAGTGGGCAGGGGTTGGGATCACCCCTCCACTTT
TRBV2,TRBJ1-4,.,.,CASMGQGREKLFF,TGTGCCAGCATGGGTCAGGGGCGTGAAAAACTGTTTTTT
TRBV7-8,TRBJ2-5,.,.,CASSLALGQETQYF,TGTGCCAGCAGCTTAGCTCTAGGCCAAGAGACCCAGTACTTC
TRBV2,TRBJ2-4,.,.,CASEQGLAKNIQYF,TGTGCCAGCGAGCAGGGTCTAGCCAAAAACATTCAGTACTTC
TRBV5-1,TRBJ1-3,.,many,CASSLDSGNTIYF,TGCGCCAGCAGCTTGGACAGTGGAAACACCATATATTTT
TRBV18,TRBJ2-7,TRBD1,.,CASSETQGALSGEQYF,TGTGCCAGCTCGGAAACACAGGGGGCGCTTTCTGGTGAGCAGTACTTC
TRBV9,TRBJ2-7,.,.,CASSGGRNVTSYEQYF,TGTGCCAGCAGCGGAGGGCGGAACGTAACTTCCTACGAGCAGTACTTC
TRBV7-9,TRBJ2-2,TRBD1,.,CASSLGDRVGGELFF,TGTGCCAGCAGCTTAGGGGACAGGGTCGGCGGGGAGCTGTTTTTT
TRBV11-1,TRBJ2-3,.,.,CASSLPTADTQYF,TGTGCCAGCAGCTTGCCGACTGCAGATACGCAGTATTTT
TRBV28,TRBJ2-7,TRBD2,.,CASGVVGPGGSYEQYF,TGTGCCAGCGGGGTAGTAGGGCCGGGAGGGTCGTACGAGCAGTACTTC
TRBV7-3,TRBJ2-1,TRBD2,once,CASSPTLTIGGEQFF,TGTGCCAGCAGCCCCACCCTTACGATCGGGGGGGAGCAGTTCTTC
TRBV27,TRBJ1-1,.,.,CASRLDSRGRGHTEAFF,TGTGCCAGCAGATTAGACAGCCGAGGCAGGGGCCACACTGAAGCTTTCTTT
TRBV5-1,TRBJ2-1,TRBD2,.,CASSLQGGPYNEQFF,TGCGCCAGCAGCTTGCAGGGAGGGCCCTACAATGAGCAGTTCTTC
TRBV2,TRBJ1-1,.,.,CASSVISVNTEAFF,TGTGCCAGCAGTGTAATCTCGGTGAACACTGAAGCTTTCTTT
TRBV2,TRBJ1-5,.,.,CASSPDRAGWFEPQHF,TGTGCCAGCAGTCCCGACCGGGCAGGGTGGTTCGAGCCCCAGCATTTT
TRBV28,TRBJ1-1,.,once,CASSRAGSLHTEAFF,TGTGCCAGCAGTCGAGCCGGGAGCCTACACACTGAAGCTTTCTTT
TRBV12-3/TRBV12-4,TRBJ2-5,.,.,CASSFRRETQYF,TGTGCCAGCAGTTTTCGGCGGGAGACCCAGTACTTC